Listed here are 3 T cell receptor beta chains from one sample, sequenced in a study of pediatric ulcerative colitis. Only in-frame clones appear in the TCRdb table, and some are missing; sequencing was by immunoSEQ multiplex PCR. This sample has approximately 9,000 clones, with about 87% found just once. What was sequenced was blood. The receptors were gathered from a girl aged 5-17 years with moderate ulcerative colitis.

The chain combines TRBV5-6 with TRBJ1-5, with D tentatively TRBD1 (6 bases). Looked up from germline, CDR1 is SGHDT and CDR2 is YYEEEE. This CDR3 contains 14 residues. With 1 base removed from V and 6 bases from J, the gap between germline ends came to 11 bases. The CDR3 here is CASSLSGGGQPQHF. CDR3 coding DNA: TGTGCCAGCAGCTTGTCGGGGGGCGGTCAGCCCCAGCATTTT.

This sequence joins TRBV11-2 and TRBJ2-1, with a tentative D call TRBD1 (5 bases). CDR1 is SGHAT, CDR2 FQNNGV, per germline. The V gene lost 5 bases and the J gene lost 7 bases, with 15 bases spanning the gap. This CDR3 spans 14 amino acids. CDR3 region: CASSRSGRANEQFF. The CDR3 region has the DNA TGTGCCAGCAGCCGAAGTGGCAGGGCAAATGAGCAGTTCTTC.

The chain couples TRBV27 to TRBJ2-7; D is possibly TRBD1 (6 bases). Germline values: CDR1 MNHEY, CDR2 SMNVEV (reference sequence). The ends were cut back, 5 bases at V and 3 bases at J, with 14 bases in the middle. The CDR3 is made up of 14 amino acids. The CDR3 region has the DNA TGTGCCAGCAGTGCCCCGGGACAATACTACGAGCAGTACTTC. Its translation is CASSAPGQYYEQYF.